The sequence of this TCR beta chain was determined in a study of early T cells in non-severe SARS-CoV-2 infection. The study, taken as a whole, reports: Comparison of clonotypes with VDJdb favored anti-spike CD8 responses while missing private and CD4 specificities.

Unique molecular identifiers were affixed to single, distinct cDNA molecules. TCRdb ran MiXCR on the 5' RACE reads and lists one entry per CDR3 protein. Among over 20,000 distinct CDR3 sequences listed, 5.5% were seen once. The length of the CDR3 is 18 residues. Per the germline V gene, CDR1 is DFQATT and CDR2 is SNEGSKA (reference sequence). Unmatched junction bases numbered 12, after V lost 1 base and J lost 0 bases. This clonotype has a handful of counts. Its antigen is undetermined. This receptor was taken from an adult who was a healthcare worker with PCR-confirmed SARS-CoV-2 infection or an uninfected control (not recorded which). What was sequenced was whole blood. The chain uses TRBV20-1 and TRBJ1-5, with TRBD1 matching over 7 bases. Here the CDR3 reads CSARGTSRGGNSNQPQHF. The CDR3, as DNA: TGCAGTGCTAGAGGGACCTCCAGGGGGGGGAATAGCAATCAGCCCCAGCATTTT.